The 14 T cell receptor beta chains below all came from one sample that was sequenced in a study of metastatic and nonmetastatic thyroid tumors. Patients were all untreated before their thyroid surgery. TCRdb redid the clone calls on the PCR reads using MiXCR. The table lists about 47,000 clones, around 25% of them singletons. Source material: blood. The receptors come from a male donor with papillary thyroid cancer or a benign thyroid nodule (not recorded which). Some clones in this sample may be carry-over from other donors' samples.

The table lists this clone with a few counts. This chain links TRBV28 with TRBJ2-7; the D gene is possibly TRBD1 (7 bases). This CDR3 contains 16 residues. Trimming cost V 5 bases and J 3 bases, with 20 bases left between them. Germline CDR1 is MDHEN and CDR2 is SYDVKM. The CDR3 region is CASSDRGAGGLYEQYF. The CDR3 bases are TGTGCCAGCAGTGACCGAGGGGCAGGGGGGCTCTACGAGCAGTACTTC.

This clone was counted at least ten times. The chain couples TRBV12-3 or TRBV12-4 to TRBJ2-3; 7 positions agree with TRBD1. The ends lost 1 base at V and 2 bases at J; junction bases unmatched: 3. The CDR3 extends over 15 amino acids. CDR3 protein: CASSLEGQNTDTQYF. The CDR3 DNA reads as TGTGCCAGCAGTTTAGAGGGACAGAACACAGATACGCAGTATTTT.

The genes are TRBV3-1 and TRBJ2-7, with 11 bases matching TRBD1. Germline V gene lookup returns CDR1 LGHDT and CDR2 YNNKEL (reference sequence). The trim removed 5 bases at V and 4 bases at J, leaving 10 bases unmatched. The CDR3 covers 16 residues. The CDR3 is CASSGGQGASRYEQYF. For the CDR3, the DNA is TGTGCCAGCAGCGGAGGACAGGGGGCCTCTCGTTACGAGCAGTACTTC.

This clone was detected a few times. V gene TRBV28 combines with J gene TRBJ2-5, with 12 nucleotides matching TRBD2. With 3 bases clipped from V and 4 bases from J, the junction kept 3 bases outside the gene matches. From germline, CDR1 is MDHEN and CDR2 SYDVKM. CDR3 length: 15 residues. The CDR3 sequence is CASSLASGRGETQYF. CDR3 nucleotides: TGTGCCAGCAGTTTGGCTAGCGGGAGGGGAGAGACCCAGTACTTC. Using reference TRBV28 and TRBJ2-5 for the parts outside the CDR3, the full variable domain is DVKVTQSSRYLVKRTGEKVFLECVQDMDHENMFWYRQDPGLGLRLIYFSYDVKMKEKGDIPEGYSVSREKKERFSLILESASTNQTSMYLCASSLASGRGETQYFGPGTRLLVL.

This clone has at least ten counts. This chain joins TRBV28 and TRBJ1-1, with D possibly matching TRBD1 (5 bases). Germline lookup yields CDR1 MDHEN and CDR2 SYDVKM. The CDR3 extends over 16 amino acids. With 3 bases removed from V and 2 bases from J, the gap between germline ends came to 16 bases. Here the CDR3 DNA reads TGTGCCAGCAGTTTGCCCCCCGGGACGGGAAACACTGAAGCTTTCTTT. It translates to CASSLPPGTGNTEAFF.

In its sample, this clone was seen many times. The rearrangement links TRBV10-2 to TRBJ2-1, with 8 bases lining up with TRBD2. V was clipped by 4 bases and J by 9 bases; unmatched bases: 8. CDR3 length equals 14 residues. Germline V gene lookup returns CDR1 WSHSY and CDR2 SAAADI. Here the CDR3 DNA reads TGCGCCAGCAGTGTATTAGCGGGAACCGGTGAGCAGTTCTTC. Encoded protein: CASSVLAGTGEQFF.

V and J are TRBV5-1 and TRBJ1-2; 10 nucleotides match TRBD1. Germline V gene sequence: CDR1 SGHRS, CDR2 YFSETQ. The length of the CDR3 is 15 residues. Trimming took 2 bases from V and 8 from J; bases not matched to a gene: 9. The CDR3 loop is CASSLRTGGIDGYTF. The CDR3 nucleotides read TGCGCCAGCAGCTTAAGGACAGGGGGAATTGACGGCTACACCTTC. Supplemented by reference TRBV5-1 and TRBJ1-2, the full variable domain reads KAGVTQTPRYLIKTRGQQVTLSCSPISGHRSVSWYQQTPGQGLQFLFEYFSETQRNKGNFPGRFSGRQFSNSRSEMNVSTLELGDSALYLCASSLRTGGIDGYTFGSGTRLTVV.

Comments on this clone: At one end, the junction sequence differs from germline, possibly due to a read error. This sequence joins TRBV27 and TRBJ2-3; D is undetermined. The end of the DNA fits TRBJ1-5 better, so the J call may be wrong. This CDR3 has 15 amino acids. Germline V gene lookup returns CDR1 MNHEY and CDR2 SMNVEV (reference sequence). The CDR3 DNA reads as TGCGCCAGCAGTCCCCTCCGTTGGACTAGTGATACGCAGCATTTT. Its translation: CASSPLRWTSDTQHF.

The chain employs TRBV10-2 and TRBJ2-3; D is unresolved. Trimming took 5 bases from V and 3 from J, leaving 12 bases between them. From germline, CDR1 is WSHSY and CDR2 SAAADI. The CDR3 extends over 14 amino acids. The chain's CDR3 is CASSPLVLTDTQYF. The CDR3 coding sequence is TGCGCCAGCAGTCCCCTAGTTTTGACAGATACGCAGTATTTT.

This clone was detected many times. The V and J genes are TRBV20-1 and TRBJ2-3, with 12 positions matching TRBD2. Trimming removed 4 bases from V and 5 bases from J; junction bases left unmatched: 1. Germline CDR1 and CDR2: DFQATT and SNEGSKA (reference sequence). The CDR3 consists of 13 residues. Written as DNA, the CDR3 is TGCAGTGCTATGGGACTAGCGGGAGATACGCAGTATTTT. This sequence encodes CSAMGLAGDTQYF.

The table lists this clone with many counts. The rearrangement joins TRBV20-1 to TRBJ2-1; TRBD2 aligns across 7 bases. With 3 bases clipped from V and 4 bases from J, the junction kept 9 bases outside the gene matches. Germline CDR1 and CDR2: DFQATT and SNEGSKA (reference sequence). The CDR3 consists of 15 residues. CDR3 region: CSARRPGGVYNEQFF. DNA for the CDR3: TGCAGTGCTAGGAGGCCTGGGGGGGTATACAATGAGCAGTTCTTC.

The V and J genes are TRBV6-1 and TRBJ2-7, with TRBD1 matching over 8 bases. Trimming cost V 8 bases and J 2 bases; bases outside gene matches: 5. Germline values: CDR1 MNHNS, CDR2 SASEGT. The CDR3 sequence is 13 residues long. The CDR3 DNA is TGTGCCAGCCCCGGGACAGGTACCTACGAGCAGTACTTC. It yields the protein CASPGTGTYEQYF.

This clone has more than one count but fewer than ten. The chain recombines TRBV6-1 with TRBJ2-2; D remains ambiguous. CDR3 length equals 12 residues. Trimming removed 6 bases at V and 7 bases at J, with 9 bases between. Germline assignment: CDR1 MNHNS and CDR2 SASEGT. CDR3 sequence: CASSHPFGELFF. CDR3 coding DNA: TGTGCCAGCAGCCACCCTTTCGGGGAGCTGTTTTTT.

This clone was seen a few times. The chain is built from TRBV6-1 and TRBJ1-2; no reliable D call. This CDR3 region has 13 residues. CDR1 and CDR2 (germline): MNHNS, SASEGT. Between the trimmed V and J ends, which lost 2 bases and 6 bases, there was a span of 10 bases. This chain's CDR3 is CASSESTRDGYTF. CDR3 in DNA: TGTGCCAGCAGTGAATCGACAAGGGATGGCTACACCTTC.